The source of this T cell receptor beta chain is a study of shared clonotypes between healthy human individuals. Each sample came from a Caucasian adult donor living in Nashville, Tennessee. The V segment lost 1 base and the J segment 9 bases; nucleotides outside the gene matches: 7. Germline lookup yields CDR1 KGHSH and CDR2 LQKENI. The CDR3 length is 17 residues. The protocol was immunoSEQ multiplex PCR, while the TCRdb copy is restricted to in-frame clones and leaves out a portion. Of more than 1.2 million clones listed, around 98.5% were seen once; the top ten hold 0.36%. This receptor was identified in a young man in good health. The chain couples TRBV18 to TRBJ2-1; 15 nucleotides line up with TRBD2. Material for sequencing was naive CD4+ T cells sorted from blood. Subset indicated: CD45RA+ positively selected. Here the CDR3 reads CASSPLGLAGGPGEQFF. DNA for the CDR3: TGTGCCAGCTCACCACTAGGACTAGCGGGAGGGCCCGGTGAGCAGTTCTTC.